The text below deals with one TCR beta chain. The sample originates from a study of blood T cells in healthy people across ages. The CDR3 extends over 18 amino acids. The V gene end was trimmed by 3 bases and the J gene end by 0 bases; junction bases not matched to a gene: 11. The germline CDR1 and CDR2 sequences are SGHRS and YFSETQ. Then a second PCR, running roughly 7 to 11 cycles, was carried out with a sample-barcoded 5' primer and a J-beta primer mix. TCRdb re-analysed the 5' RACE reads in MiXCR, keeping a single row per CDR3 protein. This sample has about 1.6 million distinct CDR3 sequences; roughly 32% occur once, and the top ten carry 10% to 12%.

The sequenced material came from blood. The chain is built from TRBV5-1 and TRBJ2-3; 9 bases line up with TRBD2. The sequence came from a woman under 40 in good health. This chain's CDR3 is CASSSPGSGRPSTDTQYF. The CDR3, as DNA: TGCGCCAGCAGCTCCCCGGGAAGCGGGAGGCCGAGCACAGATACGCAGTATTTT. The variable domain in full, completed from reference TRBV5-1 and TRBJ2-3, reads KAGVTQTPRYLIKTRGQQVTLSCSPISGHRSVSWYQQTPGQGLQFLFEYFSETQRNKGNFPGRFSGRQFSNSRSEMNVSTLELGDSALYLCASSSPGSGRPSTDTQYFGPGTRLTVL.